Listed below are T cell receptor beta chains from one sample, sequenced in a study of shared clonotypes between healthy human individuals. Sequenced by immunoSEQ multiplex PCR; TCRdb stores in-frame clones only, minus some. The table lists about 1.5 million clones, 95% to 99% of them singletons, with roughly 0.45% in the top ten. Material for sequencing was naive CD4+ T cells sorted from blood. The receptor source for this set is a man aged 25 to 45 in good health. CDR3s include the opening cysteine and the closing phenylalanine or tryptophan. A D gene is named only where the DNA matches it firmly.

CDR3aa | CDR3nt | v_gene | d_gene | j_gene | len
CASRKERGQETQYF | TGCGCCAGCAGGAAAGAGCGGGGACAAGAGACCCAGTACTTC | TRBV5-1 | TRBD2 | TRBJ2-5 | 14
CASSETRGAYNEQFF | TGTGCCAGCAGTGAAACCAGGGGGGCCTACAATGAGCAGTTCTTC | TRBV2 | NA | TRBJ2-1 | 15
CAVGDTWPGELFF | TGTGCCGTCGGGGACACCTGGCCCGGGGAGCTGTTTTTT | TRBV21-1 | NA | TRBJ2-2 | 13
CASRGGVAGEQYF | TGTGCCAGCAGGGGGGGCGTGGCGGGAGAGCAGTACTTC | TRBV6-5 | NA | TRBJ2-7 | 13
CASSRFGQVTYEQYF | TGTGCCAGTAGTAGGTTTGGACAGGTCACCTACGAGCAGTACTTC | TRBV19 | TRBD1 | TRBJ2-7 | 15
CATRVASEDEQYF | TGTGCCACCAGGGTGGCTAGCGAGGACGAGCAGTACTTC | TRBV10-3 | NA | TRBJ2-7 | 13
CASSPSGRANEQFF | TGTGCCAGTAGTCCTAGCGGGAGAGCCAATGAGCAGTTCTTC | TRBV27 | TRBD2 | TRBJ2-1 | 14
CASGGSTNEKLFF | TGTGCCAGCGGCGGTTCAACTAATGAAAAACTGTTTTTT | TRBV6-5 | NA | TRBJ1-4 | 13
CSVIGLTTNEKLFF | TGCAGCGTAATCGGACTAACAACTAATGAAAAACTGTTTTTT | TRBV29-1 | NA | TRBJ1-4 | 14
CASSYFTGTGTSRLYEQYF | TGCGCCAGCAGCTACTTTACCGGGACAGGGACTAGCCGCCTCTACGAGCAGTACTTC | TRBV5-1 | NA | TRBJ2-7 | 19
CASSQDPAGTSGSSNTGELFF | TGTGCCAGCAGCCAAGATCCCGCCGGGACTAGCGGGAGCTCGAACACCGGGGAGCTGTTTTTT | TRBV14 | TRBD2 | TRBJ2-2 | 21
CASSPSREGEQYF | TGCGCCAGCAGCCCATCGAGGGAGGGCGAGCAGTACTTC | TRBV5-1 | TRBD2 | TRBJ2-7 | 13
CASSFRDFNEQFF | TGTGCCAGCAGCTTCCGGGACTTCAATGAGCAGTTCTTC | TRBV7-6 | NA | TRBJ2-1 | 13
CASSLSGTALETQYF | TGCGCCAGCAGCTTATCCGGGACCGCCTTGGAGACCCAGTACTTC | TRBV5-1 | NA | TRBJ2-5 | 15
CASSLEVAGVYEQYF | TGTGCCAGCAGTTTGGAGGTAGCGGGTGTCTACGAGCAGTACTTC | TRBV27 | TRBD2 | TRBJ2-7 | 15
CASSQPVDSYNEQFF | TGTGCCAGCAGTCAACCCGTAGACAGTTACAATGAGCAGTTCTTC | TRBV6-1 | NA | TRBJ2-1 | 15
CASSATVNTEAFF | TGTGCCAGCAGTGCCACAGTGAACACTGAAGCTTTCTTT | TRBV6-4 | NA | TRBJ1-1 | 13
CASSFEQSWNTEAFF | TGTGCCAGCAGCTTCGAACAGTCGTGGAACACTGAAGCTTTCTTT | TRBV7-2 | NA | TRBJ1-1 | 15
CASSPGPNYGYTF | TGTGCCAGCAGCCCGGGCCCTAACTATGGCTACACCTTC | TRBV6-6 | NA | TRBJ1-2 | 13
CASSSRQGPAPGELFF | TGTGCCAGCAGTTCCCGACAGGGCCCAGCTCCCGGGGAGCTGTTTTTT | TRBV27 | TRBD1 | TRBJ2-2 | 16
CASSEERGYGYTF | TGTGCCAGCAGCGAAGAACGGGGCTATGGCTACACCTTC | TRBV11-2 | NA | TRBJ1-2 | 13
CASSVRNTGELFF | TGTGCCAGCAGCGTTCGTAACACCGGGGAGCTGTTTTTT | TRBV5-4 | NA | TRBJ2-2 | 13
CATSRDSLVLETQYF | TGTGCCACCAGCAGAGATTCCTTAGTCTTGGAGACCCAGTACTTC | TRBV15 | NA | TRBJ2-5 | 15
CASSVDVETQYF | TGTGCCAGCTCAGTGGACGTAGAGACCCAGTACTTC | TRBV18 | NA | TRBJ2-5 | 12